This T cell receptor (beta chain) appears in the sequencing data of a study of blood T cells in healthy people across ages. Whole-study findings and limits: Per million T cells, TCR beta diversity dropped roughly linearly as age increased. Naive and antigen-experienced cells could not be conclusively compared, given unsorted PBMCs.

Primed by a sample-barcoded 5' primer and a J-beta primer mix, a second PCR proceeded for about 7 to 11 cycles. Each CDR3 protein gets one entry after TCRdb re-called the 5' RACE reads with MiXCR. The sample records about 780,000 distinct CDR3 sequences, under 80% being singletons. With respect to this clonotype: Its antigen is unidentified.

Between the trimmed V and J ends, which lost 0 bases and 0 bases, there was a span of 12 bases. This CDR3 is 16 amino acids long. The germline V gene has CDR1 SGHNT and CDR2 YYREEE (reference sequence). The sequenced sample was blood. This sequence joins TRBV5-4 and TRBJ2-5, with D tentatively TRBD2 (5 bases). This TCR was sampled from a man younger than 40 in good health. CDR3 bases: TGTGCCAGCAGCTTGGTTGGCGGGCCGGACCAAGAGACCCAGTACTTC. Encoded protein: CASSLVGGPDQETQYF.